One sample yielded the 18 T cell receptor beta chains listed below, sequenced in a study of blood T cell repertoires in COVID-19. TCRdb's copy holds only in-frame clones and misses some; the assay was immunoSEQ multiplex PCR. Among 150,000 to 200,000 clones listed, roughly 82% were seen once. Sequencing used peripheral blood. The origin of the receptors is a woman in her sixties or seventies with COVID-19, enrolled during active disease.

The chain employs TRBV27 and TRBJ1-4, with D uncertain. Trimming left V 5 bases short and J 4 bases short, with 17 bases between. This CDR3 is built from 16 residues. Germline V gene data show CDR1 as MNHEY and CDR2 as SMNVEV (reference sequence). CDR3 bases: TGTGCCAGCAGTCCCTCGAGCGCCCCCAATAATGAAAAACTGTTTTTT. Amino acids: CASSPSSAPNNEKLFF. The complete variable domain, with remaining parts taken from reference TRBV27 and TRBJ1-4, reads EAQVTQNPRYLITVTGKKLTVTCSQNMNHEYMSWYRQDPGLGLRQIYYSMNVEVTDKGDVPEGYKVSRKEKRNFPLILESPSPNQTSLYFCASSPSSAPNNEKLFFGSGTQLSVL.

CDR3 loop: CASSQSGAPTVALHF. CDR3 DNA: TGTGCCAGCAGCCAGTCCGGAGCTCCGACCGTGGCCCTCCACTTT. The chain has TRBV5-8 and TRBJ1-6; D is unclear. Per germline, CDR1 SGHTS and CDR2 YDEGEE. V lost 4 bases, J lost 14 bases, and 22 bases lay in between. The CDR3 has 15 residues.

This clone was picked up a small number of times. The rearrangement uses TRBV7-2 and TRBJ2-1; 11 bases are a match to TRBD2. The germline CDR1 and CDR2 sequences are SGHTA and FQGNSA. The CDR3 totals 17 residues. The V segment lost 4 bases and the J segment 1 base; nucleotides outside the gene matches: 6. CDR3 in DNA: TGTGCCAGCAGCTCGGCCTCTAGCGGGAGGTCCTACAATGAGCAGTTCTTC. It yields the protein CASSSASSGRSYNEQFF.

The chain joins TRBV7-9 to TRBJ2-3; D ambiguous. The CDR3 totals 12 residues. Per germline, CDR1 SEHNR and CDR2 FQNEAQ (reference sequence). Trimming shortened V by 1 base and J by 6 bases, and 5 bases separated the two germline ends. This CDR3 is CASSLVGDTQYF. CDR3 sequence (DNA): TGTGCCAGCAGCTTAGTCGGTGATACGCAGTATTTT.

The chain couples TRBV7-9 to TRBJ1-1, with D possibly being TRBD1 (6 bases). This CDR3 comprises 13 residues. The V gene lost 3 bases and the J gene lost 5 bases, with 10 bases spanning the gap. From germline, CDR1 is SEHNR and CDR2 FQNEAQ (reference sequence). CDR3 DNA sequence: TGTGCCAGCAGCTTCGGGGGGCGTACTGAAGCTTTCTTT. Translating gives CASSFGGRTEAFF.

V and J are TRBV5-1 and TRBJ1-6, with D unresolved. The V gene lost 0 bases and the J gene lost 8 bases, with 12 bases spanning the gap. CDR3 length: 15 residues. Germline V gene data show CDR1 as SGHRS and CDR2 as YFSETQ. CDR3 DNA: TGCGCCAGCAGCTTGGGAAGCGGATTGGATTCACCCCTCCACTTT. This encodes CASSLGSGLDSPLHF.

The chain uses TRBV20-1 and TRBJ1-3; D unresolved. V was clipped by 3 bases and J by 3 bases, with 6 bases between them. CDR1 and CDR2 (germline): DFQATT, SNEGSKA (reference sequence). This CDR3 is 12 amino acids long. This chain's CDR3 is CSASRDGNTIYF. CDR3 DNA: TGCAGTGCTAGTAGAGATGGAAACACCATATATTTT.

J is TRBJ1-6 and V is TRBV28, with D hard to call. Germline V gives CDR1 MDHEN, CDR2 SYDVKM. The CDR3 has 15 residues. Trimming stripped 2 bases from V and 10 bases from J, with 15 bases between. CDR3 protein: CASSLGGSTRSPLHF. The CDR3 region has the DNA TGTGCCAGCAGTTTAGGCGGCAGTACTAGGTCACCCCTCCACTTT.

The chain joins TRBV12-3 or TRBV12-4 to TRBJ1-4; D gene unclear. There are 13 residues in the CDR3. Between the trimmed V and J ends, which lost 3 bases and 7 bases, there was a span of 9 bases. In DNA, the CDR3 is TGTGCCAGCAGTTTTCAACAGCCTGAAAAACTGTTTTTT. Translation gives CASSFQQPEKLFF.

This clone was detected only a few times. This rearrangement joins TRBV6-1 to TRBJ1-4; D is uncertain. The CDR3 sequence is 16 residues long. The V and J ends lost 2 bases and 6 bases respectively, with 16 bases between them. Germline CDR1 is MNHNS and CDR2 is SASEGT. Here the CDR3 reads CASSERRAEMDEKLFF. The CDR3 bases are TGTGCCAGCAGTGAAAGGAGGGCCGAAATGGATGAAAAACTGTTTTTT.

This rearrangement joins TRBV7-9 to TRBJ1-1, with D maybe TRBD1 (6 bases). This CDR3 has 11 amino acids. Trimming removed 7 bases from V and 9 bases from J, with 12 bases in between. Germline V gene sequence: CDR1 SEHNR, CDR2 FQNEAQ (reference sequence). In DNA form, the CDR3 reads TGTGCCAGCACCTACAGGGACCAAGCTTTCTTT. Its protein product is CASTYRDQAFF.

The gene calls are TRBV6-6 and TRBJ1-4; D is unresolved. The CDR3 length is 14 residues. V shed 7 bases and J shed 4 bases, with 13 bases lying between them. Germline CDR1 and CDR2: MNHNY and SVGAGI (reference sequence). The CDR3 loop is CASTFRLVNEKLFF. CDR3 nucleotides: TGTGCCAGCACTTTCCGGTTAGTTAATGAAAAACTGTTTTTT.

The V call is TRBV9, the J call TRBJ1-1; 10 bases line up with TRBD1. The CDR3 loop spans 14 amino acids. Germline CDR1 reads SGDLS; CDR2 reads YYNGEE. V shed 4 bases, J shed 5 bases, and the junction held 5 bases outside the gene matches. CDR3 DNA sequence: TGTGCCAGCAGCCGACAGGGGGCGGGAACTGAAGCTTTCTTT. It translates to CASSRQGAGTEAFF.

The genes are TRBV27 and TRBJ1-1; TRBD1 might be the D (5 bases). Germline-derived CDR1 and CDR2 are MNHEY and SMNVEV (reference sequence). This CDR3 is 13 amino acids long. V dropped 6 bases and J dropped 4 bases, with 12 bases sitting between them. The CDR3 loop reads CASRGDWVTEAFF. DNA of the CDR3: TGTGCCAGCAGAGGGGACTGGGTCACTGAAGCTTTCTTT.

At least ten counts were recorded for this clone. CDR3 DNA: TGTGCCAGCAGCCCGCAACCCAGTCAGGGGAATAGCTATGGCTACACCTTC. The encoded protein is CASSPQPSQGNSYGYTF. This chain joins TRBV5-8 and TRBJ1-2, with D tentatively TRBD1 (6 bases). This CDR3 spans 17 amino acids. V shed 4 bases and J shed 4 bases, with 23 bases lying between them. Germline V gives CDR1 SGHTS, CDR2 YDEGEE.

The genes are TRBV12-3 or TRBV12-4 and TRBJ1-2; D perhaps matches TRBD1 (5 bases). CDR3 length equals 13 residues. The CDR3 protein is CRREGFVDYGYTF. The CDR3 nucleotides read TGTCGGAGGGAGGGGTTTGTGGACTATGGCTACACCTTC.

The genes are TRBV18 and TRBJ2-7; 8 bases map to TRBD1. The germline gives CDR1 KGHSH, CDR2 LQKENI. The CDR3 is 15 residues long. V gave up 4 bases and J gave up 5 bases; unmatched junction bases: 10. CDR3 loop: CASSLRQGSIDEQYV. The CDR3 DNA is TGTGCCAGCTCACTTAGACAGGGGAGTATCGACGAGCAGTACGTC.

This rearrangement joins TRBV19 to TRBJ2-2; TRBD1 matches 9 bases. With V trimmed by 5 bases and J by 4 bases, 8 bases remained unmatched. The CDR3 has 16 residues. Germline values: CDR1 LNHDA, CDR2 SQIVND (reference sequence). Here the CDR3 reads CASSLTGGFGTGELFF. In nucleotides, the CDR3 is TGTGCCAGTAGTCTTACAGGGGGCTTCGGCACCGGGGAGCTGTTTTTT. Full variable domain (rest looked up from reference TRBV19 and TRBJ2-2): DGGITQSPKYLFRKEGQNVTLSCEQNLNHDAMYWYRQDPGQGLRLIYYSQIVNDFQKGDIAEGYSVSREKKESFPLTVTSAQKNPTAFYLCASSLTGGFGTGELFFGEGSRLTVL.